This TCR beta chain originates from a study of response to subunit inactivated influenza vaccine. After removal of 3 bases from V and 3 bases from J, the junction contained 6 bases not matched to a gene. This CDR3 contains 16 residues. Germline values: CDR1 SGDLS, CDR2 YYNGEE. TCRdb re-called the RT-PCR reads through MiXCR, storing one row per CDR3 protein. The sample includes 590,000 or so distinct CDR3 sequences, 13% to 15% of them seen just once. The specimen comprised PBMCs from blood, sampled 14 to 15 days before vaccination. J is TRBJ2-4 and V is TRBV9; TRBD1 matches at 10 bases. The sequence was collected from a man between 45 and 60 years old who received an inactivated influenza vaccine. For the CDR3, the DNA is TGTGCCAGCAGCGAGGGACAGGGGATGAACAAAAACATTCAGTACTTC. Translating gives CASSEGQGMNKNIQYF.